The TCR beta chain under discussion was sequenced for a study of response to subunit inactivated influenza vaccine. General observations from the study: Authors suggested seasonal influenza vaccinations each recruit few new T cells.

Germline lookup yields CDR1 SQVTM and CDR2 ANQGSEA. V shed 1 base, J shed 2 bases, and the junction held 2 bases outside the gene matches. The CDR3 covers 14 residues. This clonotype has ten or more counts. What it binds is not known. Using its own MiXCR run on the RT-PCR reads, TCRdb lists one record per CDR3 protein. This sample yields about 650,000 distinct CDR3 sequences, of which 15% to 17% are seen a single time; more than 9% belongs to the top ten. This rearrangement joins TRBV29-1 to TRBJ2-7; 10 bases map to TRBD1. Sequenced here: PBMCs from blood, sampled about 12 days after vaccination. This TCR came from a man between 50 and 59 years old who received an inactivated influenza vaccine. CDR3 bases: TGCAGCGTTGAAGGGGACAGGGGACCCTACGAGCAGTACTTC. As protein: CSVEGDRGPYEQYF.